These T cell receptor beta chains were read from a single sample in a study of blood T cell repertoires in COVID-19. Measured with immunoSEQ multiplex PCR; TCRdb has only the in-frame clones, and not every one. The table has over 25,000 clones, around nine tenths seen once. The sequenced sample consisted of peripheral blood. Receptors originate from a human donor in a cohort sampled during active COVID-19. The donor label of this sample is uncertain. The CDR3 runs from the conserved cysteine through the conserved F or W. The D gene is left open where the match is weak. A clone size is listed for some rows: how often the clone was seen (once, few, many), or a class if it is expanded.

cdr3_length: 15
clone_size: NA
v_call: TRBV9
j_call: TRBJ1-6
d_call: TRBD1
cdr3_nt: TGTGCCAGCAGCCAACGGGACAGGGAAAATTCACCCCTCCACTTT
cdr3_aa: CASSQRDRENSPLHF

cdr3_length: 14
clone_size: NA
v_call: TRBV7-2
j_call: TRBJ2-5
d_call: NA
cdr3_nt: TGTGCCAGCAGCCAAGGATTCGACACAGAGACCCAGTACTTC
cdr3_aa: CASSQGFDTETQYF

cdr3_length: 13
clone_size: once
v_call: TRBV2
j_call: TRBJ2-4
d_call: NA
cdr3_nt: TGTGCCAGCAGCGCGGCTACCAAAAACATTCAGTACTTC
cdr3_aa: CASSAATKNIQYF

cdr3_length: 15
clone_size: NA
v_call: TRBV11-3
j_call: TRBJ2-1
d_call: TRBD1
cdr3_nt: TGTGCCAGCAGCTCAACAGGGGGCGCGGGAAATGAGCAGTTCTTC
cdr3_aa: CASSSTGGAGNEQFF

cdr3_length: 14
clone_size: once
v_call: TRBV30
j_call: TRBJ1-5
d_call: TRBD1
cdr3_nt: TGTGCCTGGGGCAAACAGGGGTGGGATCCGCCCCAGCATTTT
cdr3_aa: CAWGKQGWDPPQHF

cdr3_length: 17
clone_size: NA
v_call: TRBV1
j_call: TRBJ2-3
d_call: NA
cdr3_nt: TGCACCAGCAGCCCGCCGTGCTTTAGCGGACGCACAGATACGCAGTATTTT
cdr3_aa: CTSSPPCFSGRTDTQYF

cdr3_length: 20
clone_size: NA
v_call: TRBV3-1/TRBV3-2
j_call: TRBJ2-2
d_call: TRBD2
cdr3_nt: TGTGCCAGCAGCCAAGATTTGCGGACTAGCGGGAGGGCCAGGACCGGGGAGCTGTTTTTT
cdr3_aa: CASSQDLRTSGRARTGELFF

cdr3_length: 15
clone_size: NA
v_call: TRBV11-2
j_call: TRBJ2-7
d_call: TRBD2
cdr3_nt: TGTGCCACAGGACTAGCGGGAACTAGCTCCTACGAGCAGTACTTC
cdr3_aa: CATGLAGTSSYEQYF

cdr3_length: 13
clone_size: NA
v_call: TRBV19
j_call: TRBJ1-5
d_call: TRBD1
cdr3_nt: TGTGCCAGTAGTCTAAAACAGGGGCAGCCCCAGCATTTT
cdr3_aa: CASSLKQGQPQHF

cdr3_length: 14
clone_size: once
v_call: TRBV18
j_call: TRBJ1-1
d_call: NA
cdr3_nt: TGTGCCAGCTCACCTCGTGCCGCGGGCACTGAAGCTTTCTTT
cdr3_aa: CASSPRAAGTEAFF

cdr3_length: 16
clone_size: NA
v_call: TRBV2
j_call: TRBJ1-5
d_call: TRBD1
cdr3_nt: TGTGCCAGCAGTGAAAGGCAGGGGGCCTACGATCAGCCCCAGCATTTT
cdr3_aa: CASSERQGAYDQPQHF

cdr3_length: 11
clone_size: NA
v_call: TRBV29-1
j_call: TRBJ1-1
d_call: NA
cdr3_nt: TGCAGCGTTAACGACAGCCCTGAAGCTTTCTTT
cdr3_aa: CSVNDSPEAFF

cdr3_length: 16
clone_size: once
v_call: TRBV7-6
j_call: TRBJ2-1
d_call: TRBD2
cdr3_nt: TGTGCCAGCAGTCCTACCGGACTAGCCGTTTCCAATGAGCAGTTCTTC
cdr3_aa: CASSPTGLAVSNEQFF

cdr3_length: 14
clone_size: NA
v_call: TRBV5-6
j_call: TRBJ2-3
d_call: TRBD2
cdr3_nt: TGTGCCAGCACCCTAGCGGGAGAAACAGATACGCAGTATTTT
cdr3_aa: CASTLAGETDTQYF

cdr3_length: 14
clone_size: NA
v_call: TRBV5-1
j_call: TRBJ2-1
d_call: NA
cdr3_nt: TGCGCCAGCAGCTTGGAGGCAGCTTCTAGTGAGCAGTTCTTC
cdr3_aa: CASSLEAASSEQFF

cdr3_length: 14
clone_size: NA
v_call: TRBV5-1
j_call: TRBJ2-7
d_call: TRBD1
cdr3_nt: TGCGCCAGCAGCTTAGGACAGGGACCCTACGAGCAGTACTTC
cdr3_aa: CASSLGQGPYEQYF

cdr3_length: 14
clone_size: once
v_call: TRBV7-3
j_call: TRBJ2-1
d_call: TRBD2
cdr3_nt: TGTGCCAGCAGCTTACAGACTAGCGCAACCCTGCAGTTCTTC
cdr3_aa: CASSLQTSATLQFF

cdr3_length: 13
clone_size: NA
v_call: TRBV30
j_call: TRBJ2-7
d_call: TRBD2
cdr3_nt: TGTGCCTGGAGTTTAGGGACTAGCTACGAGCAGTACTTC
cdr3_aa: CAWSLGTSYEQYF

cdr3_length: 15
clone_size: NA
v_call: TRBV7-6
j_call: TRBJ2-2
d_call: NA
cdr3_nt: TGTGCCAGCAGCTTAAGGAGGGCGACCACCGGGGAGCTGTTTTTT
cdr3_aa: CASSLRRATTGELFF

cdr3_length: 15
clone_size: NA
v_call: TRBV19
j_call: TRBJ2-7
d_call: TRBD2
cdr3_nt: TGTGCCAGTAGCCGCGGGGTAGCGGGAGCCTACGAGCAGTACTTC
cdr3_aa: CASSRGVAGAYEQYF

cdr3_length: 16
clone_size: NA
v_call: TRBV30
j_call: TRBJ1-4
d_call: NA
cdr3_nt: TGTGCCTGGAAGTTGGTCCAGGGCGTTTATAATGAAAAACTGTTTTTT
cdr3_aa: CAWKLVQGVYNEKLFF

cdr3_length: 15
clone_size: few
v_call: TRBV7-9
j_call: TRBJ2-2
d_call: TRBD1
cdr3_nt: TGTGCCAGCAGGAGGACAGGGGAGAACACCGGGGAGCTGTTTTTT
cdr3_aa: CASRRTGENTGELFF

cdr3_length: 14
clone_size: once
v_call: TRBV2
j_call: TRBJ1-6
d_call: NA
cdr3_nt: TGTGCCAGTCGCTTGGGACAAACAAATTCACCCCTCCACTTT
cdr3_aa: CASRLGQTNSPLHF

cdr3_length: 12
clone_size: NA
v_call: TRBV27
j_call: TRBJ1-2
d_call: NA
cdr3_nt: TGTGCCACCCCGGGACTGGGAAAAGGCTACACCTTC
cdr3_aa: CATPGLGKGYTF

cdr3_length: 13
clone_size: NA
v_call: TRBV30
j_call: TRBJ1-2
d_call: NA
cdr3_nt: TGTGCCTTAGACGGGGAGGACTACTATGGCTACACCTTC
cdr3_aa: CALDGEDYYGYTF

cdr3_length: 16
clone_size: NA
v_call: TRBV6-6
j_call: TRBJ2-3
d_call: NA
cdr3_nt: TGTGCCAGCAGTCCTCGACGGACTGCTAGCACAGATACGCAGTATTTT
cdr3_aa: CASSPRRTASTDTQYF